A single sample gave rise to the 11 T cell receptor beta chains below, sequenced in a study of T cell clusters in autoimmune cytopenias. Multiplex touch-down PCR amplified TRB using TRB-A and TRB-B pools in one tube. TCRdb re-called the multiplex PCR reads; every CDR3 protein appears as one record, without DNA. The sample features 8,000 to 9,500 distinct CDR3 sequences, with about 4% in its top ten. About 39,000 genome equivalents of blood DNA were amplified for TRB. The sequenced sample was peripheral blood. The receptors stem from a human donor with an autoimmune cytopenia or autoimmune hepatitis (not recorded which).

By frequency, this clonotype registers medium-sized (0.01 to 0.1%). V gene TRBV12-3 or TRBV12-4 combines with J gene TRBJ2-1; the D call of TRBD2 rests on TCRdb alone, since no DNA is present to check it. This CDR3 is built from 14 residues. This chain's CDR3 is CASTRRREGNEQFF.

The chain recombines TRBV18 with TRBJ2-7; TCRdb indicates TRBD2, and absent DNA this call remains unverified. The CDR3 is 17 residues long. CDR1 is KGHSH, CDR2 LQKENI, per germline. The CDR3 sequence: CASSPPYGRLATYEQYF.

The chain's CDR3 is CASSSTGGSGYTF. J is TRBJ1-2 and V is TRBV27; TCRdb lists TRBD1, though no DNA is available to test this call. Germline lookup yields CDR1 MNHEY and CDR2 SMNVEV (reference sequence). The CDR3 contains 13 residues.

This sequence joins TRBV12-3 or TRBV12-4 and TRBJ2-5; the D call of TRBD2 rests on TCRdb alone, since no DNA is present to check it. CDR3 length: 17 amino acids. The CDR3 here is CASRTGTSGTGDETQYF.

The chain is built from TRBV12-3 or TRBV12-4 and TRBJ1-1; TCRdb's D gene call, TRBD1, goes unchecked for lack of DNA. The CDR3 covers 15 residues. CDR3 protein: CASSLVAAQNTEAFF.

This clonotype shows up as medium-sized by frequency. The genes are TRBV5-6 and TRBJ1-1. This CDR3 spans 15 amino acids. Germline V gene lookup returns CDR1 SGHDT and CDR2 YYEEEE. The CDR3 is CASSWGRETFTEAFF.

The chain uses TRBV6-2 or TRBV6-3 and TRBJ1-2; checking the TCRdb D call of TRBD1 is not possible without DNA. CDR1 MNHEY and CDR2 SVGEGT come from the germline V gene. CDR3 length: 15 residues. CDR3: CASSWTGQRYYGYTF.

J is TRBJ2-7 and V is TRBV15; TCRdb gives TRBD1 as the D gene, but with no DNA this cannot be confirmed. The CDR3 has 14 amino acids. Germline CDR1 LNHNV, CDR2 YYDKDF (reference sequence). The CDR3 is CATSKAGHGYEQYF.

This sequence joins TRBV20-1 and TRBJ2-1; TCRdb's D call of TRBD2 is untestable without DNA. Germline V gives CDR1 DFQATT, CDR2 SNEGSKA (reference sequence). There are 14 residues in the CDR3. The CDR3 is CSATPGLAGYEQFF.

This clonotype is called medium-sized (0.01 to 0.1%) based on its frequency. This rearrangement joins TRBV19 to TRBJ2-1; without DNA, the TCRdb call of TRBD2 cannot be checked. Germline lookup yields CDR1 LNHDA and CDR2 SQIVND (reference sequence). CDR3 length equals 14 residues. CDR3 sequence reads: CASSIGGSYNEQFF.

The chain has TRBV20-1 and TRBJ1-1; TCRdb's assignment of TRBD1 cannot be checked, as there is no DNA. CDR3 size: 15 residues. Germline CDR1 DFQATT, CDR2 SNEGSKA (reference sequence). The CDR3 is CSARASDSQNTEAFF.